This T cell receptor (beta chain) was retrieved from a study of control samples from healthy donors and cancer patients. V shed 1 base, J shed 6 bases, and the junction held 7 bases outside the gene matches. This CDR3 is 16 amino acids long. CDR1 LNHNV and CDR2 YYDKDF come from the germline V gene (reference sequence). TCRdb's copy holds only in-frame clones and misses some; the assay was immunoSEQ multiplex PCR. The sample consists of 150,000 to 200,000 clones, around 88% of them appearing once. This chain links TRBV15 with TRBJ2-3, with 10 nucleotides matching TRBD2. This TCR was recovered from a woman in her twenties or thirties in good health. Sequenced sample: blood. As DNA, the CDR3 is TGTGCCACCAGCAGAGGAAGGGCTAGCGGGAGCGATACGCAGTATTTT. It encodes CATSRGRASGSDTQYF.